This TCR beta chain was observed in a study of control samples from healthy donors and cancer patients. This CDR3 comprises 13 residues. The V gene lost 0 bases and the J gene lost 5 bases, with 4 bases spanning the gap. Germline V gene lookup returns CDR1 SGHTA and CDR2 FQGNSA. Using immunoSEQ multiplex PCR, the repertoire was profiled, and TCRdb retains in-frame clones only, with some absent. The table includes 200,000 to 250,000 clones, roughly 94% detected once. Input material: blood. The V gene is TRBV7-2, the J gene TRBJ2-2; D unresolved. This TCR was recovered from a man over 45 in good health. The CDR3 DNA is TGTGCCAGCAGCTTAGCGAGGACCGGGGAGCTGTTTTTT. Translating it yields CASSLARTGELFF.